A selection of T cell receptor beta chains follows, all from one sample in a study of cytomegalovirus exposure and HLA in healthy donors. Assay used: immunoSEQ multiplex PCR; TCRdb lists only in-frame clones, some missing. The repertoire holds some 120,000 clones, with about 90% as singletons. The sample taken for sequencing was PBMCs. These receptors were obtained from a woman between 18 and 30 years old in good health and CMV-seronegative. The CDR3 runs from the conserved cysteine through the conserved F or W. D genes are given only for firm matches. A clone size is listed for some rows: how often the clone was seen (once, few, many), or a class if it is expanded.

CDR3nt: TGTGCCAGCAGCCTCTTTCAAGTGCGGGGCGTCAGCACCGGGGAGCTGTTTTTT
CDR3aa: CASSLFQVRGVSTGELFF
d_gene: .
j_gene: TRBJ2-2
v_gene: TRBV7-9
abundance: .

CDR3nt: TGTGCCAGCAGTATCTGGAGGGAGGTCCCACAGACCCAGTACTTC
CDR3aa: CASSIWREVPQTQYF
d_gene: .
j_gene: TRBJ2-5
v_gene: TRBV28
abundance: once

CDR3nt: TGCGCCACCCCAGGCGGGAGACAATACGAGCAGTACTTC
CDR3aa: CATPGGRQYEQYF
d_gene: TRBD2
j_gene: TRBJ2-7
v_gene: TRBV4-3
abundance: .

CDR3nt: TGTGCCAGCAGCCCGACTGGCGGGAGATCGAAAGAGACCCAGTACTTC
CDR3aa: CASSPTGGRSKETQYF
d_gene: TRBD2
j_gene: TRBJ2-5
v_gene: TRBV5-4
abundance: once

CDR3nt: TGTGCCTGGAGTGGAGCGGGTCCTAGCACAGATACGCAGTATTTT
CDR3aa: CAWSGAGPSTDTQYF
d_gene: .
j_gene: TRBJ2-3
v_gene: TRBV30
abundance: .

CDR3nt: TGTGCCAGCTCCTTGGACAGATCCTACGAGCAGTACTTC
CDR3aa: CASSLDRSYEQYF
d_gene: .
j_gene: TRBJ2-7
v_gene: TRBV18
abundance: once

CDR3nt: TGTGCCAGCAGTTTATCCGGGACAGGGGAAGTCTATGGCTACACCTTC
CDR3aa: CASSLSGTGEVYGYTF
d_gene: TRBD1
j_gene: TRBJ1-2
v_gene: TRBV28
abundance: .

CDR3nt: TGTGCCAGTAGTCCTCGCGGGACAGCCCACGGGGAGCTGTTTTTT
CDR3aa: CASSPRGTAHGELFF
d_gene: .
j_gene: TRBJ2-2
v_gene: TRBV19
abundance: .

CDR3nt: TGTGCCAGCAGCCAGGGGCTAGCCCAAGAGACCCAGTACTTC
CDR3aa: CASSQGLAQETQYF
d_gene: .
j_gene: TRBJ2-5
v_gene: TRBV7-9
abundance: once

CDR3nt: TGTGCCAGCAGTGAAGGTTGGCTAGCGGGAGGCCCGGGATGGACAGATACGCAGTATTTT
CDR3aa: CASSEGWLAGGPGWTDTQYF
d_gene: TRBD2
j_gene: TRBJ2-3
v_gene: TRBV6-1
abundance: once

CDR3nt: TGTGCCAGCAGCCAGGGTATCGGGGAGCTGTTTTTT
CDR3aa: CASSQGIGELFF
d_gene: .
j_gene: TRBJ2-2
v_gene: TRBV9
abundance: once

CDR3nt: TGTGCCAGTAGTGGTGACCGGCCAGGTGGGGCCAACGTCCTGACTTTC
CDR3aa: CASSGDRPGGANVLTF
d_gene: .
j_gene: TRBJ2-6
v_gene: TRBV19
abundance: .

CDR3nt: TGTGCCTGGAGTGTACATCAATACAGCCAGCCCCAGCATTTT
CDR3aa: CAWSVHQYSQPQHF
d_gene: .
j_gene: TRBJ1-5
v_gene: TRBV30
abundance: .

CDR3nt: TGTGCCAGCAGCCTACAGTTGAACACTGAAGCTTTCTTT
CDR3aa: CASSLQLNTEAFF
d_gene: .
j_gene: TRBJ1-1
v_gene: TRBV5-4
abundance: .

CDR3nt: TGTGCCAGCAGCTTCTGGGGGCGAGACACAGATACGCAGTATTTT
CDR3aa: CASSFWGRDTDTQYF
d_gene: .
j_gene: TRBJ2-3
v_gene: TRBV7-3
abundance: medium-sized

CDR3nt: TGTGCCAGCAGGGCCAGGGCCACCTACGAGCAGTACTTC
CDR3aa: CASRARATYEQYF
d_gene: .
j_gene: TRBJ2-7
v_gene: TRBV28
abundance: .

CDR3nt: TGTGCCAGCAGTGGGGGCACACACCGCTCCTCCTACGAGCAGTACTTC
CDR3aa: CASSGGTHRSSYEQYF
d_gene: .
j_gene: TRBJ2-7
v_gene: TRBV2
abundance: .

CDR3nt: TGTGCCAGCAGTTTGGTTCGAACTCAAGAGACCCAGTACTTC
CDR3aa: CASSLVRTQETQYF
d_gene: .
j_gene: TRBJ2-5
v_gene: TRBV28
abundance: .

CDR3nt: TGTGCCAGCAGCTTGGCAGGGGGAGGATACGAGCAGTACTTC
CDR3aa: CASSLAGGGYEQYF
d_gene: .
j_gene: TRBJ2-7
v_gene: TRBV7-6
abundance: .

CDR3nt: TGCGCCAGCAGCCCCGGGACAGGGACTAGCACAGATACGCAGTATTTT
CDR3aa: CASSPGTGTSTDTQYF
d_gene: TRBD1
j_gene: TRBJ2-3
v_gene: TRBV4-3
abundance: .

CDR3nt: TGTGCCAGCAGTGAATTAGAGAACACTGAAGCTTTCTTT
CDR3aa: CASSELENTEAFF
d_gene: .
j_gene: TRBJ1-1
v_gene: TRBV2
abundance: .

CDR3nt: TGTGCCAGCAGCCCCTACAGGGGGGAGGGCGCAGATACGCAGTATTTT
CDR3aa: CASSPYRGEGADTQYF
d_gene: .
j_gene: TRBJ2-3
v_gene: TRBV5-5
abundance: .

CDR3nt: TGTGCCAGCAGCTTGTCCCTACTAGCGTCTAGGAACAATGAGCAGTTCTTC
CDR3aa: CASSLSLLASRNNEQFF
d_gene: TRBD2
j_gene: TRBJ2-1
v_gene: TRBV5-4
abundance: .

CDR3nt: TGTGCCAGCAGTTACTCATCAGGGGGCTCTTACGAGCAGTACTTC
CDR3aa: CASSYSSGGSYEQYF
d_gene: TRBD1
j_gene: TRBJ2-7
v_gene: TRBV6-5
abundance: .

CDR3nt: TGTGCCAGTTGTTATATATCGAACACCGGGGAGCTGTTTTTT
CDR3aa: CASCYISNTGELFF
d_gene: .
j_gene: TRBJ2-2
v_gene: TRBV28
abundance: .

CDR3nt: TGTGCCACCAGCAGAGAGGCGACTACCTCCCTCAATGAGCAGTTCTTC
CDR3aa: CATSREATTSLNEQFF
d_gene: .
j_gene: TRBJ2-1
v_gene: TRBV15
abundance: .

CDR3nt: TGTGCCAGCAGCACGGGACTAGCGGGAGGAAAAAGCTCCTACGAGCAGTACTTC
CDR3aa: CASSTGLAGGKSSYEQYF
d_gene: TRBD2
j_gene: TRBJ2-7
v_gene: TRBV9
abundance: .

CDR3nt: TGTGCCTGGAGTGCTTTCAGGGGCTATGGCTACACCTTC
CDR3aa: CAWSAFRGYGYTF
d_gene: .
j_gene: TRBJ1-2
v_gene: TRBV30
abundance: .

CDR3nt: TGTGCCAGCTCACCCCGTCGGACAGACTACGAGCAGTACTTC
CDR3aa: CASSPRRTDYEQYF
d_gene: .
j_gene: TRBJ2-7
v_gene: TRBV18
abundance: .

CDR3nt: TGTGCCAGAAGCGGATCCCGAGAGGGACAGTGGGGCGAAGACACTGAAGCTTTCTTT
CDR3aa: CARSGSREGQWGEDTEAFF
d_gene: TRBD1
j_gene: TRBJ1-1
v_gene: TRBV5-3
abundance: .

CDR3nt: TGTGCCAGCAGCTTATTGGGGGGACTCGAAGCTTTCTTT
CDR3aa: CASSLLGGLEAFF
d_gene: .
j_gene: TRBJ1-1
v_gene: TRBV7-2
abundance: .

CDR3nt: TGTGCCAGCAGCGTATCAGGGACAGGCAATCAGCCCCAGCATTTT
CDR3aa: CASSVSGTGNQPQHF
d_gene: TRBD1
j_gene: TRBJ1-5
v_gene: TRBV9
abundance: .

CDR3nt: TGCGCCAGCAGCTTAAGTCTAGCGGACTACAATGAGCAGTTCTTC
CDR3aa: CASSLSLADYNEQFF
d_gene: TRBD2
j_gene: TRBJ2-1
v_gene: TRBV5-1
abundance: .

CDR3nt: TGTGCCAGCAGGCACGCAGTCCAAGAGACCCAGTACTTC
CDR3aa: CASRHAVQETQYF
d_gene: .
j_gene: TRBJ2-5
v_gene: TRBV28
abundance: .

CDR3nt: TGTGCCAGCAGCTTAAACGGGAGGCACCTCTCCTACGAGCAGTACTTC
CDR3aa: CASSLNGRHLSYEQYF
d_gene: TRBD2
j_gene: TRBJ2-7
v_gene: TRBV7-2
abundance: .

CDR3nt: TGTGCCATCAGTGACGGAGGCAGTGCCAATGAAAAACTGTTTTTT
CDR3aa: CAISDGGSANEKLFF
d_gene: .
j_gene: TRBJ1-4
v_gene: TRBV10-3
abundance: .

CDR3nt: TGTGCCAGCACTCCAGGTAACACTGAAGCTTTCTTT
CDR3aa: CASTPGNTEAFF
d_gene: .
j_gene: TRBJ1-1
v_gene: TRBV28
abundance: .

CDR3nt: TGTGCCAGCTCACCACGAGTGGGCAAGGTGGGCGACTCCTATAATTCACCCCTCCACTTT
CDR3aa: CASSPRVGKVGDSYNSPLHF
d_gene: .
j_gene: TRBJ1-6
v_gene: TRBV18
abundance: .

CDR3nt: TGCGCCAGCAGCCCCCGGGACAACTCCTACGAGCAGTACTTC
CDR3aa: CASSPRDNSYEQYF
d_gene: .
j_gene: TRBJ2-7
v_gene: TRBV5-1
abundance: .

CDR3nt: TGCGCCAGCAGCTTGGGGGTTAGGGGCAGAACTAACTATGGCTACACCTTC
CDR3aa: CASSLGVRGRTNYGYTF
d_gene: .
j_gene: TRBJ1-2
v_gene: TRBV5-1
abundance: .

CDR3nt: TGTGCCAGCAGTGAAGGTTGGGCAGGGATAAACACTGAAGCTTTCTTT
CDR3aa: CASSEGWAGINTEAFF
d_gene: .
j_gene: TRBJ1-1
v_gene: TRBV6-1
abundance: .

CDR3nt: TGTGCCAGCAGTCAACCTAAGGACACAGACTACAATGAGCAGTTCTTC
CDR3aa: CASSQPKDTDYNEQFF
d_gene: .
j_gene: TRBJ2-1
v_gene: TRBV6-6
abundance: .

CDR3nt: TGTGCCAGCAGCGTATCGATCGGACAGGGGTCCACTGAAGCTTTCTTT
CDR3aa: CASSVSIGQGSTEAFF
d_gene: TRBD1
j_gene: TRBJ1-1
v_gene: TRBV9
abundance: .

CDR3nt: TGTGCCAGGGAGGTCTGGGAACGGGGCTACACCTTC
CDR3aa: CAREVWERGYTF
d_gene: .
j_gene: TRBJ1-2
v_gene: TRBV10-3
abundance: .

CDR3nt: TGTGCCGGCTCAAACGGAGGACAGCAAAACATTCAGTACTTC
CDR3aa: CAGSNGGQQNIQYF
d_gene: .
j_gene: TRBJ2-4
v_gene: TRBV7-2
abundance: .

CDR3nt: TGTGCCAGCAGTTACCATCGTCCACAGGGGAATCAGCCCCAGCATTTT
CDR3aa: CASSYHRPQGNQPQHF
d_gene: TRBD1
j_gene: TRBJ1-5
v_gene: TRBV6-6
abundance: .

CDR3nt: TGTGCCAGCAGCCAAGAACCGGGACTAGACGGGGATACGCAGTATTTT
CDR3aa: CASSQEPGLDGDTQYF
d_gene: TRBD2
j_gene: TRBJ2-3
v_gene: TRBV4-2
abundance: .

CDR3nt: TGCGCCAGCAGCCTCGGGATGACAGGCGGCGGAAACACCATATATTTT
CDR3aa: CASSLGMTGGGNTIYF
d_gene: .
j_gene: TRBJ1-3
v_gene: TRBV4-3
abundance: once

CDR3nt: TGTGCCAGCAGTTTTACTCCGGGACAGGGTGATCAGCCCCAGCATTTT
CDR3aa: CASSFTPGQGDQPQHF
d_gene: TRBD1
j_gene: TRBJ1-5
v_gene: TRBV7-2
abundance: .

CDR3nt: TGTGCCAGCAGTTCTCCGACAGGGGCGGAGGAGACCCAGTACTTC
CDR3aa: CASSSPTGAEETQYF
d_gene: TRBD1
j_gene: TRBJ2-5
v_gene: TRBV28
abundance: .

CDR3nt: TGTGCCAGCAGTACATACGGACTAGCGGGGCTAATGACAGATACGCAGTATTTT
CDR3aa: CASSTYGLAGLMTDTQYF
d_gene: TRBD2
j_gene: TRBJ2-3
v_gene: TRBV28
abundance: .

CDR3nt: TGTGCCAGCAGCTTAGCGGGGGCTAGCGGGGGGAAGCAGTACTTC
CDR3aa: CASSLAGASGGKQYF
d_gene: TRBD2
j_gene: TRBJ2-7
v_gene: TRBV7-2
abundance: .

CDR3nt: TGCGCCAGCAGCTCCAGACAGGGACCCTACGAGCAGTACTTC
CDR3aa: CASSSRQGPYEQYF
d_gene: TRBD1
j_gene: TRBJ2-7
v_gene: TRBV5-1
abundance: .

CDR3nt: TGTGCCAGCAGCTTAAGTGCGGCGGTAAGCTCCTACGAGCAGTACTTC
CDR3aa: CASSLSAAVSSYEQYF
d_gene: .
j_gene: TRBJ2-7
v_gene: TRBV11-3
abundance: .